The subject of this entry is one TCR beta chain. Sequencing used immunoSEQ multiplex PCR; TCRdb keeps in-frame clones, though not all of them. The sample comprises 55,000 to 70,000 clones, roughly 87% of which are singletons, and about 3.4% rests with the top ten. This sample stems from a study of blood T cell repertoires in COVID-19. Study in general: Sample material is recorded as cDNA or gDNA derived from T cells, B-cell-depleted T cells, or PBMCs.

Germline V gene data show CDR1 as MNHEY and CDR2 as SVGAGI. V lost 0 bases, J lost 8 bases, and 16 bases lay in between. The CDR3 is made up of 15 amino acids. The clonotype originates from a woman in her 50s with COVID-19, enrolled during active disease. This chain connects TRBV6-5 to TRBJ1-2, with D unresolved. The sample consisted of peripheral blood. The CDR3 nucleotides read TGTGCCAGCAGTTACTCTAGTGACGGCTTGAGGGGCTACACCTTC. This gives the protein CASSYSSDGLRGYTF.